A single sample gave rise to the 7 T cell receptor beta chains below, sequenced in a study of siplizumab effects on memory and regulatory T cells (dated by TCRdb to between 2018 and 2021). The library was built by means of the immunoSEQ multiplex PCR assay. The table comes from immuneACCESS by way of TCRdb, which keeps in-frame sequences with V and J called. Part of the clones is missing from these tables; in studies checked, under half for an unresolved V gene and the rest for unknown reasons. Present in this sample are some 100,000 clones, 80% to 95% of which were seen just once. 0.14% to 0.15% of the sample rests with the top ten. The source material was CD4+ T cells sorted from blood. Source of these receptors: a human donor in good health.

This clone was counted a single time. As DNA, the CDR3 is TGTGCCATCAGTGGGGGAGCAGGACTGAACACTGAAGCTTTCTTT. Protein product: CAISGGAGLNTEAFF. V and J are TRBV10-3 and TRBJ1-1; D uncertain. Germline CDR1 reads ENHRY; CDR2 reads SYGVKD. The CDR3 is 15 amino acids. The V gene lost 4 bases and the J gene lost 0 bases, with 12 bases spanning the gap.

To note about this clone: The germline gene is not matched at one end of the junction; a read error may be the cause. The sample has other DNA sequences that encode this CDR3 too. The chain employs TRBV4-3 and TRBJ2-5; maybe TRBD2 (7 bases). The CDR3 extends over 18 amino acids. Per the germline V gene, CDR1 is LGHNA and CDR2 is YSLEER. CDR3 DNA: TGCGCCAGCAGCCAAGATTGGGGGGGGCCATGGTCGCGGGAGACTCAGTACTTC. Translation: CASSQDWGGPWSRETQYF.

The rearrangement joins TRBV5-1 to TRBJ2-5; 10 positions match TRBD1. The germline CDR1 and CDR2 sequences are SGHRS and YFSETQ. This CDR3 is 16 amino acids long. J lost 4 bases, V lost 0 bases, and 6 bases had no gene match. In DNA, the CDR3 is TGCGCCAGCAGCTTGGCTACGACAGGGGGCGGAGAGACCCAGTACTTC. Translated: CASSLATTGGGETQYF.

The rearrangement uses TRBV5-1 and TRBJ2-5; 10 bases align to TRBD2. The CDR3 has 15 residues. Trimming cost V 2 bases and J 2 bases; bases outside gene matches: 3. Germline CDR1 and CDR2: SGHRS and YFSETQ. The CDR3 DNA reads TGCGCCAGCAGCTTTAGCGGGGGGAGGCAAGAGACCCAGTACTTC. Translating it yields CASSFSGGRQETQYF.

The chain employs TRBV15 and TRBJ2-1, with 10 bases that match TRBD1. With 4 bases clipped from V and 5 bases from J, the junction kept 8 bases outside the gene matches. Germline values: CDR1 LNHNV, CDR2 YYDKDF (reference sequence). The CDR3 has 16 amino acids. DNA for the CDR3: TGTGCCACCAGCAAGACAGGGGGCTTAGGTGACAATGAGCAGTTCTTC. Translated: CATSKTGGLGDNEQFF.

In its sample, this clone was seen once. The chain carries TRBV28 and TRBJ2-2; perhaps TRBD1 as D (6 bases). With 1 base removed from V and 2 bases from J, the gap between germline ends came to 8 bases. The CDR3 loop spans 15 amino acids. CDR1 is MDHEN and CDR2 is SYDVKM in the germline V gene. The CDR3 spells CASSLLQGNTGELFF. For the CDR3, the DNA is TGTGCCAGCAGTTTATTACAGGGCAACACCGGGGAGCTGTTTTTT.

The rearrangement uses TRBV27 and TRBJ2-1; D is undetermined. Germline V lookup: CDR1 MNHEY, CDR2 SMNVEV (reference sequence). The CDR3 is made up of 13 amino acids. The V and J ends lost 4 bases and 3 bases respectively, with 7 bases between them. The CDR3, as DNA: TGTGCCAGCAGTTGGGGAAACTACAATGAGCAGTTCTTC. Residues: CASSWGNYNEQFF.